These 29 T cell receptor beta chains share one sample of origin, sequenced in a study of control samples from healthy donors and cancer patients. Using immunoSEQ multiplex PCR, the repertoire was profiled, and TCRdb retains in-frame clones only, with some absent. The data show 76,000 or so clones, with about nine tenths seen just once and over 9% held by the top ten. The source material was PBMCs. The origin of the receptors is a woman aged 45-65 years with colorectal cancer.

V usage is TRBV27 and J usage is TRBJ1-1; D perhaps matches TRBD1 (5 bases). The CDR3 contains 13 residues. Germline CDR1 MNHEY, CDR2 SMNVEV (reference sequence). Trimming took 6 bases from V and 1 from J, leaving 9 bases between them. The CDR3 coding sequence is TGTGCCAGCAGGGGGACGTCGAACACTGAAGCTTTCTTT. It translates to CASRGTSNTEAFF.

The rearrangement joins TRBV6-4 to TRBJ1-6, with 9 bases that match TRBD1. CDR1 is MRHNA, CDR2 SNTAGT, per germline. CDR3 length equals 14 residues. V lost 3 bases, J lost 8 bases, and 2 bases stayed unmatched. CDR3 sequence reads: CASSEGQGHSPLHF. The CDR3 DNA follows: TGTGCCAGCAGTGAGGGACAGGGCCATTCACCCCTCCACTTT.

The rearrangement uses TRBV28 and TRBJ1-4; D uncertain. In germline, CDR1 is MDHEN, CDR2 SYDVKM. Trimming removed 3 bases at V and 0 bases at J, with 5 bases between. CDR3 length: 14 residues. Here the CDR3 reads CASSLDATNEKLFF. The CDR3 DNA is TGTGCCAGCAGTTTGGATGCAACTAATGAAAAACTGTTTTTT.

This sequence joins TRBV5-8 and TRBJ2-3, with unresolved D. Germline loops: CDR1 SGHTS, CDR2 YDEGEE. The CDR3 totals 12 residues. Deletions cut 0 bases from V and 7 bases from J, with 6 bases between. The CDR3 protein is CASSLEQYTQYF. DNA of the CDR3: TGTGCCAGCAGCTTGGAACAGTATACGCAGTATTTT.

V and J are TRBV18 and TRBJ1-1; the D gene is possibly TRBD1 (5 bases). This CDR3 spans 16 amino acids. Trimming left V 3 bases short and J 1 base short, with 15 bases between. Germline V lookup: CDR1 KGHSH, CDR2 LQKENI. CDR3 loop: CASSPGPSSGNTEAFF. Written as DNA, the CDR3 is TGTGCCAGCTCACCGGGACCCTCTTCAGGGAACACTGAAGCTTTCTTT.

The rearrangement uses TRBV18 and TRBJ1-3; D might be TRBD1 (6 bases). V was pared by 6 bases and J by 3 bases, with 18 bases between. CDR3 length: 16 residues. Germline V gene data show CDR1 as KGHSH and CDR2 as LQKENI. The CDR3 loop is CASSEKAGTLGNTIYF. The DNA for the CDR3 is TGTGCCAGCTCCGAAAAGGCCGGGACACTTGGAAACACCATATATTTT. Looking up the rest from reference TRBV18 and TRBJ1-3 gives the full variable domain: NAGVMQNPRHLVRRRGQEARLRCSPMKGHSHVYWYRQLPEEGLKFMVYLQKENIIDESGMPKERFSAEFPKEGPSILRIQQVVRGDSAAYFCASSEKAGTLGNTIYFGEGSWLTVV.

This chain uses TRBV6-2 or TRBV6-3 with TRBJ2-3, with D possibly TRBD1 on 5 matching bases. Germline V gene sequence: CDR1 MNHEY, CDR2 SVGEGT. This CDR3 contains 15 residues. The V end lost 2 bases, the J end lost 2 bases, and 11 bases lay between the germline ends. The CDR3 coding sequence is TGTGCCAGCAGTTACCGCGGCAGGGCCACAGATACGCAGTATTTT. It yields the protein CASSYRGRATDTQYF.

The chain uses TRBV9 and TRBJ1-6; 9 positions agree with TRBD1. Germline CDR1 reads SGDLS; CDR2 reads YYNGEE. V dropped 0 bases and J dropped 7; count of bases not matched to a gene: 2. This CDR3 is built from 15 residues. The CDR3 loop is CASSVGDRANSPLHF. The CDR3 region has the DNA TGTGCCAGCAGCGTAGGGGACAGGGCGAATTCACCCCTCCACTTT.

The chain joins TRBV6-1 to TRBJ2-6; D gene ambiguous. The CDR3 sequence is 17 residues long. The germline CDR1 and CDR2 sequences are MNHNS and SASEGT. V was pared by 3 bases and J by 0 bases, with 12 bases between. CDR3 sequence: CASSDLGRRSGANVLTF. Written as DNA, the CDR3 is TGTGCCAGCAGTGACCTGGGTAGGCGCTCTGGGGCCAACGTCCTGACTTTC.

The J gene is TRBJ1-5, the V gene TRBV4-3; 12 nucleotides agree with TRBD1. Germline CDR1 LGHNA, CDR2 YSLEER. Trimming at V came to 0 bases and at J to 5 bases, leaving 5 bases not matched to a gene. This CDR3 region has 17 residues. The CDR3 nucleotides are TGCGCCAGCAGCCAAGATTTAGGGACAGGGGGCGATCAGCCCCAGCATTTT. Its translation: CASSQDLGTGGDQPQHF.

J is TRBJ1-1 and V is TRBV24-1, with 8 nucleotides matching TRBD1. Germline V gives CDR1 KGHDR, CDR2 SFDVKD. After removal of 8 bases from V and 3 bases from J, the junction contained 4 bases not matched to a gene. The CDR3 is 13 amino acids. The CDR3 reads CATTSTGDTEAFF. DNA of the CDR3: TGTGCCACCACGTCGACAGGGGACACTGAAGCTTTCTTT.

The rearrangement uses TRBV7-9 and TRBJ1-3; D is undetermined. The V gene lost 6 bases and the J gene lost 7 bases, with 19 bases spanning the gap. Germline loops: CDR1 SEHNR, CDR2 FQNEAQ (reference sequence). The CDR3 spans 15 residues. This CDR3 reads CASSRRGPNCNTIYF. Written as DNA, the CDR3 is TGTGCCAGCAGTCGTCGTGGCCCGAATTGTAACACCATATATTTT.

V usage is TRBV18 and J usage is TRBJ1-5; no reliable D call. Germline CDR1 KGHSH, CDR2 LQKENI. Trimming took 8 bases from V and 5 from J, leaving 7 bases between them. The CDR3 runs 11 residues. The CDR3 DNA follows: TGTGCCAGCGGCGGGGATCAGCCCCAGCATTTT. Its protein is CASGGDQPQHF. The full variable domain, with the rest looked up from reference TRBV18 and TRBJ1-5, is NAGVMQNPRHLVRRRGQEARLRCSPMKGHSHVYWYRQLPEEGLKFMVYLQKENIIDESGMPKERFSAEFPKEGPSILRIQQVVRGDSAAYFCASGGDQPQHFGDGTRLSIL.

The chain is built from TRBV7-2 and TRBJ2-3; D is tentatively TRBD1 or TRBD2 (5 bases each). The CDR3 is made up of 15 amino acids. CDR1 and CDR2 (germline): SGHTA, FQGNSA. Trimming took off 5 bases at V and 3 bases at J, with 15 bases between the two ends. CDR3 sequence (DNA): TGTGCCAGCAGCCAGTCGGGGCTCCCGACAGATACGCAGTATTTT. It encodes CASSQSGLPTDTQYF.

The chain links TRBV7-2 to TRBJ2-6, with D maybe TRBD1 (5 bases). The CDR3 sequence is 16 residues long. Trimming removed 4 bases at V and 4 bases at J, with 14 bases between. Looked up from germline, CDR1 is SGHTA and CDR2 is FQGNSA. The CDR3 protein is CASSSITGAGANVLTF. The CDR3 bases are TGTGCCAGCAGCTCGATAACAGGTGCCGGGGCCAACGTCCTGACTTTC. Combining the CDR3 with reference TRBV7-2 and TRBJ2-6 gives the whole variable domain GAGVSQSPSNKVTEKGKDVELRCDPISGHTALYWYRQSLGQGLEFLIYFQGNSAPDKSGLPSDRFSAERTGGSVSTLTIQRTQQEDSAVYLCASSSITGAGANVLTFGAGSRLTVL.

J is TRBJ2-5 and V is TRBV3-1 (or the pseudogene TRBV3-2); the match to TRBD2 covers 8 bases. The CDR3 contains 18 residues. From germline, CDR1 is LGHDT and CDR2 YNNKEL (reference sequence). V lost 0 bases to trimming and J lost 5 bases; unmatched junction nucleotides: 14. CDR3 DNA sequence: TGTGCCAGCAGCCAAGATTACGGAGCGGGGGTTTTGACGGAGACCCAGTACTTC. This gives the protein CASSQDYGAGVLTETQYF.

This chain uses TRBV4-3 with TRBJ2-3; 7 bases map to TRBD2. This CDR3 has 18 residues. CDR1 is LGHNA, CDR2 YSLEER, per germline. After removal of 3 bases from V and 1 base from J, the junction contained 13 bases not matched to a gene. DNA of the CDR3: TGCGCCAGCAGCCATTTCCGCGGATCAAGCGGGGGCACAGATACGCAGTATTTT. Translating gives CASSHFRGSSGGTDTQYF.

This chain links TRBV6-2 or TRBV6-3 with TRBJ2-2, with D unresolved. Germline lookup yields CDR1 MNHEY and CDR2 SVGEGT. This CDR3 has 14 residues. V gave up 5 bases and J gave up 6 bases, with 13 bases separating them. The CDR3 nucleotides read TGTGCCAGCAGTACCGGGCCTGAGTCCGGGGAGCTGTTTTTT. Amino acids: CASSTGPESGELFF.

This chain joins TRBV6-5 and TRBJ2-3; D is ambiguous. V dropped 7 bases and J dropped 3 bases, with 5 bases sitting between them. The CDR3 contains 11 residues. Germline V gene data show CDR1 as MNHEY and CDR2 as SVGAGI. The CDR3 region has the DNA TGTGCCAGCATGGGTACAGATACGCAGTATTTT. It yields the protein CASMGTDTQYF.

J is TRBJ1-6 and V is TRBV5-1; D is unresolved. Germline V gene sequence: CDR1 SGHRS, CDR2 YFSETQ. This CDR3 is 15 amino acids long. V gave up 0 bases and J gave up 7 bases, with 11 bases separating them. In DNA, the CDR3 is TGCGCCAGCAGCTTGGGGTCCTCTACGAATTCACCCCTCCACTTT. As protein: CASSLGSSTNSPLHF.

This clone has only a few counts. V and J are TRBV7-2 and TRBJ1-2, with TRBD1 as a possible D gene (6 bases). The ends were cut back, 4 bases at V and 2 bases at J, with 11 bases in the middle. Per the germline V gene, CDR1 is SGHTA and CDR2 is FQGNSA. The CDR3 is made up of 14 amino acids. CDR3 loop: CASSSQGGNYGYTF. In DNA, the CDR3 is TGTGCCAGCAGCTCACAGGGTGGGAACTATGGCTACACCTTC.

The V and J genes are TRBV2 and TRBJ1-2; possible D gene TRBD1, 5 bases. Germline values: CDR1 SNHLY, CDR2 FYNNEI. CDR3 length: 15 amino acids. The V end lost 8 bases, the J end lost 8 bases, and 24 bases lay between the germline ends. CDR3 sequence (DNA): TGTGCCAGCGGGGCGATGGGGCGCCAATTGGGAGGCTACACCTTC. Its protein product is CASGAMGRQLGGYTF.

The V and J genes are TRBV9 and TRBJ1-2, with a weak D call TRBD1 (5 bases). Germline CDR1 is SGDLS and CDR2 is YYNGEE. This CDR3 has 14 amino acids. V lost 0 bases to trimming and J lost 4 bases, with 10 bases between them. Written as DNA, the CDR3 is TGTGCCAGCAGCGTAGGCGGCGGGGGCTATGGCTACACCTTC. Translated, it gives CASSVGGGGYGYTF.

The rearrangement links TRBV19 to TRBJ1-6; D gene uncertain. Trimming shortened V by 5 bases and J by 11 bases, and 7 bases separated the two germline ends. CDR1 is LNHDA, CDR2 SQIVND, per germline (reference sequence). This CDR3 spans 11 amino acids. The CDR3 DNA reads TGTGCCAGTAGTGAGGGCGCACCCCTCCACTTT. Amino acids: CASSEGAPLHF.

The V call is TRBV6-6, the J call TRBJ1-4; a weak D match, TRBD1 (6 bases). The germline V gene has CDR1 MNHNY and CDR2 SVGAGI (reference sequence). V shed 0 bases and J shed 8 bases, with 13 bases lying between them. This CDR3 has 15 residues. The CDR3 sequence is CASSYSIGTGEKLFF. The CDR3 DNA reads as TGTGCCAGCAGTTACTCGATAGGTACAGGGGAAAAACTGTTTTTT.

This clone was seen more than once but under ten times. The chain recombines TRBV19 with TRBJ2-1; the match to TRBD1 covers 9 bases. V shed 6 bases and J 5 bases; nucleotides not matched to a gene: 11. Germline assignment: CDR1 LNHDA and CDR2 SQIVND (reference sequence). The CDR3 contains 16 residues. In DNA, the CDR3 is TGTGCCAGTAGGCGTTTTCGGGACAGGGCTGACAATGAGCAGTTCTTC. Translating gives CASRRFRDRADNEQFF.

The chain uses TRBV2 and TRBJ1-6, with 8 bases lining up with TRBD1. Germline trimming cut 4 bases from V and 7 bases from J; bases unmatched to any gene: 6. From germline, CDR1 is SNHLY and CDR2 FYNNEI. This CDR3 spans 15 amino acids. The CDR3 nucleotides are TGTGCCAGCAGTGTAATGGGGACAGGAAATTCACCCCTCCACTTT. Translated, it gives CASSVMGTGNSPLHF. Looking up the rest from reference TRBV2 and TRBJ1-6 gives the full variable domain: EPEVTQTPSHQVTQMGQEVILRCVPISNHLYFYWYRQILGQKVEFLVSFYNNEISEKSEIFDDQFSVERPDGSNFTLKIRSTKLEDSAMYFCASSVMGTGNSPLHFGNGTRLTVT.

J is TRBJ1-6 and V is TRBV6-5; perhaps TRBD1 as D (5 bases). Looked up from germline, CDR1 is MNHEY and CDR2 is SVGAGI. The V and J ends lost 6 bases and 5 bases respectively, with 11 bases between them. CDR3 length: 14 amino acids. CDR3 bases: TGTGCCAGCAGCAGGGAGTTCAATAATTCACCCCTCCACTTT. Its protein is CASSREFNNSPLHF.

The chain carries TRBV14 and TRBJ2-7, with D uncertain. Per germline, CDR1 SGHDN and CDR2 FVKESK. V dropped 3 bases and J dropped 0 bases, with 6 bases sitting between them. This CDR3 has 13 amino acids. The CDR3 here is CASSHHSSYEQYV. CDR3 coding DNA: TGTGCCAGCAGCCATCACAGCTCCTACGAGCAGTACGTC.